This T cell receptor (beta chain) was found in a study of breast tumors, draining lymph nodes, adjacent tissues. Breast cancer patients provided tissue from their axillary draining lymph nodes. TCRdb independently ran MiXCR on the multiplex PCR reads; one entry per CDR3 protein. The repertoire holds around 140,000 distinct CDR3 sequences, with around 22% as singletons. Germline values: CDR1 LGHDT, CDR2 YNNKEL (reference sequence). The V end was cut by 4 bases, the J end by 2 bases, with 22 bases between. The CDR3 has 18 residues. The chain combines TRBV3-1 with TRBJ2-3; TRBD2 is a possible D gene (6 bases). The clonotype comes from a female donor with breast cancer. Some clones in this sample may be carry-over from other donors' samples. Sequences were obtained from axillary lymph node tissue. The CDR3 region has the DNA TGTGCCAGCAGCCGCAACCCGGGACTCCGCATTGTCACAGATACGCAGTATTTT. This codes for CASSRNPGLRIVTDTQYF.